Each of the 20 T cell receptor beta chains below was sequenced from the same sample in a study of cytomegalovirus exposure and HLA in healthy donors. It was with 60 Vbeta and 13 Jbeta primers that the PCR ran. Assay used: immunoSEQ multiplex PCR; TCRdb lists only in-frame clones, some missing. The profile covers 95,000 to 150,000 clones, with around three quarters appearing a single time and about 2.5% taken by the ten largest. Sample: PBMCs. Receptor source: a woman in her forties in good health and CMV-seropositive.

V gene TRBV5-1 combines with J gene TRBJ1-6; 7 positions agree with TRBD1. The ends lost 3 bases at V and 10 bases at J; junction bases unmatched: 10. Germline lookup yields CDR1 SGHRS and CDR2 YFSETQ. The CDR3 spans 15 residues. CDR3 loop: CASSSTGSKESPLHF. The DNA for the CDR3 is TGCGCCAGCAGCTCGACAGGGTCTAAGGAATCACCCCTCCACTTT.

The chain joins TRBV5-1 to TRBJ1-1; no definite D call. The CDR3 runs 13 residues. Germline-derived CDR1 and CDR2 are SGHRS and YFSETQ. V was clipped by 4 bases and J by 0 bases, with 7 bases between them. CDR3 in DNA: TGCGCCAGCAGCCCAAACATGAACACTGAAGCTTTCTTT. The encoded protein is CASSPNMNTEAFF.

This clone occurred a few times. The V call is TRBV9, the J call TRBJ2-1, with 13 nucleotides matching TRBD2. V lost 3 bases and J lost 0; bases outside the gene matches: 12. The CDR3 has 20 amino acids. Looked up from germline, CDR1 is SGDLS and CDR2 is YYNGEE. CDR3 sequence reads: CASSAPTSGRTMSSYNEQFF. CDR3 bases: TGTGCCAGCAGCGCGCCGACTAGCGGGAGGACGATGAGCTCCTACAATGAGCAGTTCTTC.

The chain uses TRBV18 and TRBJ2-7, with TRBD1 matching over 9 bases. V shed 3 bases and J 10 bases; nucleotides not matched to a gene: 4. Germline assignment: CDR1 KGHSH and CDR2 LQKENI. The CDR3 runs 12 residues. The CDR3 protein is CASSPDRGNQYF. CDR3 sequence (DNA): TGTGCCAGCTCACCGGACAGGGGCAATCAGTACTTC.

This chain joins TRBV10-3 and TRBJ1-2, with 9 bases that match TRBD1. The CDR3 is 15 amino acids. Unmatched junction bases numbered 10, after V lost 3 bases and J lost 8 bases. The germline gives CDR1 ENHRY, CDR2 SYGVKD. This CDR3 is CAISDLQGAREGYTF. CDR3 bases: TGTGCCATCAGTGATCTACAGGGGGCTCGAGAAGGCTACACCTTC.

The rearrangement links TRBV27 to TRBJ2-1; 8 bases map to TRBD1. Germline CDR1 reads MNHEY; CDR2 reads SMNVEV (reference sequence). This CDR3 has 18 residues. Losses at the gene ends were 2 bases for V and 0 bases for J; bases not matched to a gene: 9. The CDR3 protein is CASSLPRRGPTSYNEQFF. CDR3 coding DNA: TGTGCCAGCAGTTTACCGCGCAGGGGGCCCACCTCCTACAATGAGCAGTTCTTC.

The V gene is TRBV5-1, the J gene TRBJ1-2; no reliable D call. This CDR3 comprises 14 residues. Germline CDR1 is SGHRS and CDR2 is YFSETQ. The V end lost 0 bases, the J end lost 8 bases, and 14 bases lay between the germline ends. The CDR3: CASSLDAPSVGYTF. The CDR3 DNA follows: TGCGCCAGCAGCTTGGACGCCCCCTCGGTGGGCTACACCTTC.

The rearrangement joins TRBV20-1 to TRBJ1-4; 8 bases match TRBD1. Germline values: CDR1 DFQATT, CDR2 SNEGSKA (reference sequence). V lost 7 bases and J lost 8; bases outside the gene matches: 3. This CDR3 has 11 amino acids. As DNA, the CDR3 is TGCAGTGGTCGGACAGGGGAAAAACTGTTTTTT. Translating it yields CSGRTGEKLFF.

The genes are TRBV6-1 and TRBJ2-7; tentatively, D is TRBD1 (6 bases). The CDR3 sequence is 14 residues long. Germline CDR1 reads MNHNS; CDR2 reads SASEGT. Deletions cut 3 bases from V and 1 base from J, with 10 bases between. The CDR3 loop reads CASSDRGQSYEQYF. Written as DNA, the CDR3 is TGTGCCAGCAGTGACAGGGGCCAATCCTACGAGCAGTACTTC.

The rearrangement joins TRBV29-1 to TRBJ2-3; possibly TRBD2 for D (5 bases). The CDR3 spans 13 residues. The germline V gene encodes CDR1 SQVTM and CDR2 ANQGSEA. V lost 4 bases, J lost 6 bases, and 14 bases lay in between. The CDR3 reads CSVVKASLDTQYF. The CDR3 DNA sequence: TGCAGCGTTGTAAAGGCTAGCTTGGATACGCAGTATTTT.

The chain has TRBV5-4 and TRBJ1-1; 9 nucleotides line up with TRBD1. Per germline, CDR1 SGHNT and CDR2 YYREEE (reference sequence). With V trimmed by 2 bases and J by 7 bases, 9 bases remained unmatched. The CDR3 runs to 15 residues. CDR3 region: CASSFTGGAGDEAFF. The CDR3 DNA follows: TGTGCCAGCAGCTTTACAGGGGGCGCAGGGGATGAAGCTTTCTTT.

The J gene is TRBJ2-7, the V gene TRBV5-8, with 7 bases that match TRBD1. Trimming removed 1 base from V and 6 bases from J; junction bases left unmatched: 7. This CDR3 contains 14 residues. Germline V CDR1 and CDR2: SGHTS, YDEGEE. The CDR3 sequence: CASSLRIGGSEQYF. The CDR3, as DNA: TGTGCCAGCAGCTTGCGGATAGGGGGCTCCGAGCAGTACTTC.

V and J are TRBV5-1 and TRBJ2-7; 9 positions match TRBD1. Per germline, CDR1 SGHRS and CDR2 YFSETQ. With V trimmed by 1 base and J by 2 bases, 1 base remained unmatched. CDR3 size: 14 residues. The CDR3 region is CASSLRQGAYEQYF. The CDR3 coding sequence is TGCGCCAGCAGCTTGCGACAGGGGGCCTACGAGCAGTACTTC.

The chain recombines TRBV7-9 with TRBJ2-5; D is perhaps TRBD1 (6 bases). Looked up from germline, CDR1 is SEHNR and CDR2 is FQNEAQ (reference sequence). V shed 3 bases and J shed 2 bases, with 13 bases lying between them. The CDR3 has 15 amino acids. Here the CDR3 reads CASSLTGQGQETQYF. Written as DNA, the CDR3 is TGTGCCAGCAGCTTGACAGGTCAGGGGCAAGAGACCCAGTACTTC. The full variable domain, in which reference TRBV7-9 and TRBJ2-5 provide the parts outside the CDR3, is DTGVSQNPRHKITKRGQNVTFRCDPISEHNRLYWYRQTLGQGPEFLTYFQNEAQLEKSRLLSDRFSAERPKGSFSTLEIQRTEQGDSAMYLCASSLTGQGQETQYFGPGTRLLVL.

This chain connects TRBV9 to TRBJ1-5, with 7 bases that match TRBD1. The junction had 5 bases not matched to a gene; V was cut back by 4 bases and J by 4 bases. The CDR3 has 14 amino acids. Germline loops: CDR1 SGDLS, CDR2 YYNGEE. CDR3 DNA sequence: TGTGCCAGCAGCTTGACAGGGAGGAATCAGCCCCAGCATTTT. Its translation is CASSLTGRNQPQHF.

This clone was observed a handful of times. The chain has TRBV30 and TRBJ1-4; 8 bases line up with TRBD1. CDR3 length: 15 residues. Germline V lookup: CDR1 GTSNPN, CDR2 SVGIG (reference sequence). Trimming at V came to 1 base and at J to 4 bases, leaving 5 bases not matched to a gene. The chain's CDR3 is CAWSEQGVLNEKLFF. For the CDR3, the DNA is TGTGCCTGGAGTGAACAGGGGGTCCTTAATGAAAAACTGTTTTTT.

The chain has TRBV5-4 and TRBJ2-7; 10 bases fit TRBD2. The CDR3 length is 15 residues. V lost 4 bases, J lost 4 bases, and 8 bases stayed unmatched. The germline CDR1 and CDR2 sequences are SGHNT and YYREEE (reference sequence). In DNA form, the CDR3 reads TGTGCCAGCAGCCTAGGACTAGCGGCGGGATACGAGCAGTACTTC. Its protein is CASSLGLAAGYEQYF.

The chain is built from TRBV7-9 and TRBJ2-2, with D possibly TRBD1 on 8 matching bases. The CDR3 spans 16 residues. V lost 5 bases to trimming and J lost 7 bases, with 20 bases between them. Germline lookup yields CDR1 SEHNR and CDR2 FQNEAQ (reference sequence). CDR3 loop: CASSLLRTGRVGELFF. The CDR3 nucleotides are TGTGCCAGCAGCCTACTACGGACAGGGAGGGTCGGGGAGCTGTTTTTT.

The chain links TRBV2 to TRBJ1-4, with no clear D. Germline V CDR1 and CDR2: SNHLY, FYNNEI. The CDR3 is 13 residues long. Trimming shortened V by 4 bases and J by 8 bases, and 11 bases separated the two germline ends. CDR3 sequence reads: CASSARGQEKLFF. As DNA, the CDR3 is TGTGCCAGCAGTGCCCGGGGTCAAGAAAAACTGTTTTTT.

The chain recombines TRBV9 with TRBJ2-7; 8 bases line up with TRBD1. V lost 4 bases and J lost 1; bases outside the gene matches: 4. This CDR3 spans 14 amino acids. Germline lookup yields CDR1 SGDLS and CDR2 YYNGEE. The CDR3 here is CASSRTGSSYEQYF. The CDR3 coding sequence is TGTGCCAGCAGCCGGACAGGGTCTTCCTACGAGCAGTACTTC.